A single sample is the source of the 28 T cell receptor beta chains below, sequenced in a study of T cells in Graves' hyperthyroidism and ophthalmopathy. From RNA transcripts, TCR beta CDR3 regions were amplified. TCR CDR3 regions were first amplified by RT-PCR with HTBI primers. TCRdb independently ran MiXCR on the multiplex PCR reads; one entry per CDR3 protein. The sample holds some 300,000 distinct CDR3 sequences, roughly 15% seen once. The sequenced sample was blood. The source of these receptors is a man aged 30-40 years with Graves' hyperthyroidism.

This clonotype has more than one count but fewer than ten. This chain links TRBV7-9 with TRBJ1-1; 11 bases fit TRBD1. This CDR3 comprises 15 residues. With 6 bases clipped from V and 5 bases from J, the junction kept 8 bases outside the gene matches. CDR1 is SEHNR, CDR2 FQNEAQ, per germline (reference sequence). The CDR3 coding sequence is TGTGCCAGCAGTTATCCCGGACAGGGGGCAACTGAAGCTTTCTTT. The encoded protein is CASSYPGQGATEAFF.

The chain combines TRBV2 with TRBJ2-3; D is unclear. Germline CDR1 SNHLY, CDR2 FYNNEI. The V and J ends lost 8 bases and 3 bases respectively, with 9 bases between them. This CDR3 contains 12 residues. CDR3 sequence reads: CASLQFTDTQYF. CDR3 sequence (DNA): TGTGCCAGCCTACAATTTACAGATACGCAGTATTTT.

This clonotype showed up many times. The rearrangement links TRBV20-1 to TRBJ2-3; 7 bases are a match to TRBD2. The V segment lost 5 bases and the J segment 0 bases; nucleotides outside the gene matches: 8. The CDR3 sequence is 15 residues long. The germline CDR1 and CDR2 sequences are DFQATT and SNEGSKA (reference sequence). The CDR3 bases are TGCAGTGCTCTCCTAGCGGACCTTAGCACAGATACGCAGTATTTT. Its protein is CSALLADLSTDTQYF.

This clonotype was detected ten times or more. The chain employs TRBV12-3 or TRBV12-4 and TRBJ2-5; 12 nucleotides align to TRBD2. The J segment lost 2 bases and the V segment lost 4 bases, leaving 5 bases of the junction unmatched. The CDR3 contains 16 residues. The DNA of the CDR3 is TGTGCCAGCAGTTCCGGGACTAGCGGGCCTCAAGAGACCCAGTACTTC. Amino acid sequence: CASSSGTSGPQETQYF.

The DNA for the CDR3 is TGTGCCAGCAGCCGGACAGGGGGCAGGAATGAGCAGTTCTTC. Protein sequence: CASSRTGGRNEQFF. This chain joins TRBV7-3 and TRBJ2-1, with TRBD1 identical over 11 bases. The CDR3 is 14 residues long. CDR1 and CDR2 (germline): SGHTA, FQGTGA. J gave up 7 bases and V 5 bases, and 4 bases lay outside the gene matches.

This clonotype was counted at least ten times. The rearrangement links TRBV30 to TRBJ1-1; D gene ambiguous. V gave up 3 bases and J gave up 2 bases, with 19 bases separating them. The CDR3 totals 16 residues. Germline CDR1 and CDR2: GTSNPN and SVGIG (reference sequence). Here the CDR3 reads CAWRAPRTRGNTEAFF. In nucleotides, the CDR3 is TGTGCCTGGAGGGCCCCTCGGACTCGGGGAAACACTGAAGCTTTCTTT.

The sample holds many counts of this clonotype. The J gene is TRBJ2-1, the V gene TRBV11-2; TRBD2 matches at 12 bases. This CDR3 is 16 amino acids long. Germline-derived CDR1 and CDR2 are SGHAT and FQNNGV. V was clipped by 4 bases and J by 3 bases; unmatched bases: 4. The CDR3 spells CASSSTTSGGYNEQFF. Written as DNA, the CDR3 is TGTGCCAGCAGCTCTACGACTAGCGGGGGCTACAATGAGCAGTTCTTC.

A few counts support this clonotype. The chain couples TRBV2 to TRBJ2-7; a possible D gene is TRBD1 (5 bases). Trimming took off 0 bases at V and 0 bases at J, with 18 bases between the two ends. There are 18 residues in the CDR3. Germline V gene data show CDR1 as SNHLY and CDR2 as FYNNEI. The CDR3 nucleotides are TGTGCCAGCAGTGAAGCGACGAATATCAGGGTGCACTCCTACGAGCAGTACTTC. This gives the protein CASSEATNIRVHSYEQYF.

The chain employs TRBV5-1 and TRBJ2-2; D uncertain. This CDR3 is built from 13 residues. Trimming left V 4 bases short and J 9 bases short, with 13 bases between. Per the germline V gene, CDR1 is SGHRS and CDR2 is YFSETQ. The CDR3 sequence is CASSAGSLRELFF. The CDR3 coding sequence is TGCGCCAGCAGCGCCGGCTCCCTTCGGGAGCTGTTTTTT.

This clonotype has at least ten counts. The chain uses TRBV11-2 and TRBJ2-5; 13 bases match TRBD2. This CDR3 is built from 16 residues. J gave up 3 bases and V 5 bases, and 6 bases lay outside the gene matches. Per germline, CDR1 SGHAT and CDR2 FQNNGV. The CDR3 reads CASSLGLAGRKETQYF. The CDR3 DNA is TGTGCCAGCAGCCTGGGACTAGCGGGACGTAAAGAGACCCAGTACTTC.

The V call is TRBV30, the J call TRBJ1-6, with D unresolved. V was clipped by 2 bases and J by 5 bases, with 7 bases between them. The germline gives CDR1 GTSNPN, CDR2 SVGIG (reference sequence). The CDR3 covers 13 residues. The CDR3 DNA is TGTGCCTGGAGTCAACGTGATAATTCACCCCTCCACTTT. Protein product: CAWSQRDNSPLHF.

This clonotype was detected many times. This chain joins TRBV11-2 and TRBJ2-3; TRBD1 is a possible D gene (6 bases). Trimming removed 5 bases from V and 0 bases from J, with 12 bases in between. This CDR3 is 15 amino acids long. CDR1 is SGHAT and CDR2 is FQNNGV in the germline V gene. This chain's CDR3 is CASSLRTASTDTQYF. The CDR3 DNA sequence: TGTGCCAGCAGCCTACGGACAGCTAGCACAGATACGCAGTATTTT.

This clonotype was observed many times. This chain links TRBV20-1 with TRBJ2-5; 7 bases fit TRBD2. The J segment lost 2 bases and the V segment lost 0 bases, leaving 3 bases of the junction unmatched. The CDR3 contains 14 residues. Germline values: CDR1 DFQATT, CDR2 SNEGSKA (reference sequence). In DNA form, the CDR3 reads TGCAGTGCTAGAGATAGGCGGGGGCAAGAGACCCAGTACTTC. The encoded protein is CSARDRRGQETQYF.

The rearrangement joins TRBV12-3 or TRBV12-4 to TRBJ1-4; 9 bases align to TRBD1. J gave up 5 bases and V 11 bases, and 6 bases lay outside the gene matches. The CDR3 covers 13 residues. The CDR3 DNA reads as TGTGCCGGAGGGACAGGGTTAAATGAAAAACTGTTTTTT. Translated, it gives CAGGTGLNEKLFF.

Comments on this clonotype: A much larger clone differs from this one at a single base, so this may be a read error. The chain's CDR3 is CACKTAEALF. DNA for the CDR3: TGTGCCTGTAAGACAGCTGAAGCTCTCTTT. The chain combines TRBV30 with TRBJ1-1, with D perhaps matching TRBD1 (5 bases). Germline CDR1 and CDR2: GTSNPN and SVGIG (reference sequence). The CDR3 is made up of 10 amino acids.

Of note for this clonotype: A read error is possible here, since a much larger clone lies one base away. The limits of the CDR3 on the DNA are not certain, so only TCRdb's listed CDR3 is given. This rearrangement joins TRBV12-3 or TRBV12-4 to TRBJ2-4; TRBD2 is the table's D call, not checked against the DNA. Termini included, the CDR3 measures 15 amino acids. CDR3 in amino acids: CASRFGEGAKNIQHF.

This clonotype was picked up many times. The chain links TRBV7-2 to TRBJ2-7; 7 positions agree with TRBD1. The germline gives CDR1 SGHTA, CDR2 FQGNSA. V was clipped by 4 bases and J by 3 bases; unmatched bases: 9. The CDR3 consists of 15 residues. CDR3: CASSSRGSEGYEQYF. In DNA, the CDR3 is TGTGCCAGCAGCTCCAGGGGGAGTGAAGGCTACGAGCAGTACTTC. Combining the CDR3 with reference TRBV7-2 and TRBJ2-7 gives the whole variable domain GAGVSQSPSNKVTEKGKDVELRCDPISGHTALYWYRQSLGQGLEFLIYFQGNSAPDKSGLPSDRFSAERTGGSVSTLTIQRTQQEDSAVYLCASSSRGSEGYEQYFGPGTRLTVT.

This clonotype was found many times. This rearrangement joins TRBV18 to TRBJ1-4; D gene ambiguous. CDR1 and CDR2 (germline): KGHSH, LQKENI. The length of the CDR3 is 11 residues. Trimming took 2 bases from V and 8 from J, leaving 3 bases between them. The CDR3 sequence is CASSPGEKLFF. The CDR3 coding sequence is TGTGCCAGCTCACCAGGAGAAAAACTGTTTTTT.

The chain has TRBV27 and TRBJ2-3; 10 bases agree with TRBD2. Germline-derived CDR1 and CDR2 are MNHEY and SMNVEV (reference sequence). With V trimmed by 4 bases and J by 6 bases, 7 bases remained unmatched. The CDR3 totals 15 residues. CDR3: CASSYLAGVLDTQYF. The CDR3 coding sequence is TGTGCCAGCAGTTACCTAGCGGGAGTGTTGGATACGCAGTATTTT.

This rearrangement joins TRBV2 to TRBJ2-2; D is unresolved. Trimming shortened V by 8 bases and J by 2 bases, and 6 bases separated the two germline ends. CDR1 SNHLY and CDR2 FYNNEI come from the germline V gene. This CDR3 has 12 residues. Here the CDR3 reads CASDGNTGELFF. Written as DNA, the CDR3 is TGTGCCAGCGACGGAAACACCGGGGAGCTGTTTTTT. Together with reference TRBV2 and TRBJ2-2, the CDR3 gives the full variable domain: EPEVTQTPSHQVTQMGQEVILRCVPISNHLYFYWYRQILGQKVEFLVSFYNNEISEKSEIFDDQFSVERPDGSNFTLKIRSTKLEDSAMYFCASDGNTGELFFGEGSRLTVL.

The chain joins TRBV2 to TRBJ2-1; 7 bases map to TRBD2. The CDR3 spans 17 residues. Germline trimming cut 2 bases from V and 6 bases from J; bases unmatched to any gene: 13. Germline assignment: CDR1 SNHLY and CDR2 FYNNEI. The DNA of the CDR3 is TGTGCCAGCAGTGAACGAAGGGTTTCTCCGGGGGGCAATGAGCAGTTCTTC. Its translation is CASSERRVSPGGNEQFF. The full variable domain, its missing parts supplied by reference TRBV2 and TRBJ2-1, is EPEVTQTPSHQVTQMGQEVILRCVPISNHLYFYWYRQILGQKVEFLVSFYNNEISEKSEIFDDQFSVERPDGSNFTLKIRSTKLEDSAMYFCASSERRVSPGGNEQFFGPGTRLTVL.

The CDR3, as DNA: TGTGCCAGCAGTAGACTCATGAGGGGCTATGGCTACACCTTC. This encodes CASSRLMRGYGYTF. The chain employs TRBV27 and TRBJ1-2, with D possibly matching TRBD1 (5 bases). This CDR3 is 14 amino acids long. Trimming removed 5 bases at V and 4 bases at J, with 14 bases between. CDR1 is MNHEY and CDR2 is SMNVEV in the germline V gene (reference sequence).

In its sample, this clonotype was seen many times. This chain uses TRBV12-3 or TRBV12-4 with TRBJ2-3; 8 bases line up with TRBD1. V was clipped by 8 bases and J by 2 bases; unmatched bases: 9. The CDR3 totals 15 residues. CDR3 sequence reads: CASHQTGVVTDTQYF. The DNA for the CDR3 is TGTGCCAGCCACCAGACAGGGGTTGTCACAGATACGCAGTATTTT.

This chain links TRBV29-1 with TRBJ1-2; the D gene is possibly TRBD1 (5 bases). CDR1 is SQVTM, CDR2 ANQGSEA, per germline. The CDR3 has 13 amino acids. Trimming took off 1 base at V and 4 bases at J, with 10 bases between the two ends. The chain's CDR3 is CSVEVRVGYGYTF. The CDR3 DNA follows: TGCAGCGTTGAAGTCAGGGTCGGCTATGGCTACACCTTC.

The chain combines TRBV6-1 with TRBJ1-3, with D possibly being TRBD1 (5 bases). CDR3 length equals 15 residues. CDR1 is MNHNS and CDR2 is SASEGT in the germline V gene. Deletions cut 7 bases from V and 2 bases from J, with 15 bases between. CDR3 nucleotides: TGTGCCAGCACCTCCGGGGGGGGGACTGGAAACACCATATATTTT. Protein sequence: CASTSGGGTGNTIYF.

This clonotype was seen more than once but under ten times. The J gene is TRBJ1-5, the V gene TRBV18; a possible D gene is TRBD1 (5 bases). Germline CDR1 KGHSH, CDR2 LQKENI. The CDR3 runs to 12 residues. Trimming pared 3 bases from V and 10 bases from J, leaving 10 bases between. CDR3 DNA sequence: TGTGCCAGCTCACCTGGGACCCCCCCCCAGCATTTT. It is translated as CASSPGTPPQHF.

This clonotype appeared many times. The chain joins TRBV6-1 to TRBJ2-5; D perhaps matches TRBD1 (5 bases). Germline V gives CDR1 MNHNS, CDR2 SASEGT. The CDR3 has 14 residues. V was clipped by 10 bases and J by 4 bases, with 19 bases between them. This chain's CDR3 is CATTHPSGLETQYF. CDR3 DNA sequence: TGTGCCACCACGCACCCCTCAGGGTTAGAGACCCAGTACTTC.

Remarks on this clonotype: At one boundary the junction diverges from the germline segment, which might be a read error. This rearrangement joins TRBV5-1 to TRBJ1-1; TRBD1 matches 7 bases. The germline V gene has CDR1 SGHRS and CDR2 YFSETQ. The length of the CDR3 is 14 residues. The CDR3 region is CASSAPTGRTEAFF. The DNA for the CDR3 is TGTGCCAGCAGCGCGCCGACAGGGCGGACTGAAGCTTTCTTT.